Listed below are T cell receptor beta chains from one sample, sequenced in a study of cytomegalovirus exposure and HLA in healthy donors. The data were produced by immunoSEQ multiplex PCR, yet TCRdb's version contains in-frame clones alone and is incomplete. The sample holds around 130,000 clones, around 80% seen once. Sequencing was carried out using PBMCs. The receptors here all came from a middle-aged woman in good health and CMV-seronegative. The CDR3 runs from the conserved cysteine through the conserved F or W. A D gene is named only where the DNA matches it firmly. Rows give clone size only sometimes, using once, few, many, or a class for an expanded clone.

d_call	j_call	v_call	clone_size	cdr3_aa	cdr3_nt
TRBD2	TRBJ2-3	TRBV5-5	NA	CASSGLGGAPDTQYF	TGTGCCAGCAGTGGGTTGGGAGGGGCCCCAGATACGCAGTATTTT
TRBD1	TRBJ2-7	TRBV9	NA	CASSRLDRGREQYF	TGTGCCAGCAGCCGCTTGGACAGGGGTCGCGAGCAGTACTTC
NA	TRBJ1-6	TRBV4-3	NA	CASSQDRVAYNSPLHF	TGCGCCAGCAGCCAAGACAGGGTCGCCTATAATTCACCCCTCCACTTT
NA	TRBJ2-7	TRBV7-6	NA	CASSAGPGGEQYF	TGTGCCAGCAGTGCGGGTCCAGGAGGGGAGCAGTACTTC
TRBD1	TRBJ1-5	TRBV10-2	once	CASSEGTGGNQPQHF	TGCGCCAGCAGTGAAGGTACAGGGGGCAATCAGCCCCAGCATTTT
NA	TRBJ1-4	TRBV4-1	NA	CASSSPGTGGKLFF	TGCGCCAGCAGCTCCCCAGGGACGGGGGGAAAACTGTTTTTT
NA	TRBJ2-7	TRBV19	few	CASSAGLMGEQYF	TGTGCCAGTAGTGCGGGGTTGATGGGCGAGCAGTACTTC
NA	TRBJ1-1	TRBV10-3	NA	CAIWGAGETEAFF	TGTGCCATCTGGGGGGCGGGGGAGACTGAAGCTTTCTTT
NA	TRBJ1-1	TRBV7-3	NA	CASSPGSDTEAFF	TGTGCCAGCAGCCCAGGTTCGGACACTGAAGCTTTCTTT
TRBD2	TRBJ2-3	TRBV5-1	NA	CASSSVGLAGGRLLTDTQYF	TGCGCCAGCAGCTCAGTGGGACTAGCGGGAGGGAGACTTCTCACAGATACGCAGTATTTT
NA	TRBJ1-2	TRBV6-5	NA	CASSYSGGRGYTF	TGTGCCAGCAGTTACTCTGGGGGGAGGGGCTACACCTTC
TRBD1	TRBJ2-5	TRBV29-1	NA	CSAGELRTGLGETQYF	TGCAGCGCTGGGGAGCTACGGACAGGGCTGGGAGAGACCCAGTACTTC
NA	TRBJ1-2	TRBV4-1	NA	CASSQRGGSVGYTF	TGCGCCAGCAGCCAACGGGGGGGGTCGGTAGGCTACACCTTC
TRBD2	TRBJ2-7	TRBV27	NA	CASSLGGTSAYEQYF	TGTGCCAGCAGTTTAGGTGGGACTAGCGCCTACGAGCAGTACTTC
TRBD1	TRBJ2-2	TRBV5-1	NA	CASSKTGDTGELFF	TGCGCCAGCAGCAAAACAGGGGACACCGGGGAGCTGTTTTTT
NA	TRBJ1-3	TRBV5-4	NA	CASSLLGDNSGNTIYF	TGTGCCAGCAGCTTATTAGGGGACAACTCTGGAAACACCATATATTTT
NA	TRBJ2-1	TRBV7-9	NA	CASSSPTLPYNEQFF	TGTGCCAGCAGCTCTCCCACCCTACCGTACAATGAGCAGTTCTTC
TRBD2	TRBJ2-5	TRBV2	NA	CASSEGTSGLETQYF	TGTGCCAGCAGTGAGGGGACTAGCGGTCTGGAGACCCAGTACTTC
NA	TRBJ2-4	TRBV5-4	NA	CASSLPSLGGINIQYF	TGTGCCAGCAGCTTGCCCTCTCTAGGCGGGATAAACATTCAGTACTTC
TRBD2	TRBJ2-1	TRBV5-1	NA	CASSLSGDSYNEQFF	TGCGCCAGCAGCTTGAGCGGGGACTCCTACAATGAGCAGTTCTTC
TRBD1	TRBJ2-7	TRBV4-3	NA	CASSQGAGQGVYEQYF	TGCGCCAGCAGCCAAGGGGCCGGACAGGGGGTATACGAGCAGTACTTC
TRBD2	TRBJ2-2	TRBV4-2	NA	CASSQVGGVRAGELFF	TGTGCCAGCAGCCAAGTGGGGGGGGTAAGGGCCGGGGAGCTGTTTTTT
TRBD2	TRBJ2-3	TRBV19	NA	CASTLSGGGADTQYF	TGTGCCAGTACTCTATCGGGGGGTGGGGCAGATACGCAGTATTTT
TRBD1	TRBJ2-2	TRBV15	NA	CATEKMGQGFGELFF	TGTGCCACCGAGAAAATGGGACAGGGATTCGGGGAGCTGTTTTTT
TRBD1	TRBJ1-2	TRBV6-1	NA	CASSGQGRLEVDGYTF	TGTGCCAGCAGTGGACAGGGCCGACTTGAAGTCGATGGCTACACCTTC
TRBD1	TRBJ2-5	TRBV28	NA	CASSGGRKTQYF	TGTGCCAGCTCAGGGGGAAGAAAGACCCAGTACTTC
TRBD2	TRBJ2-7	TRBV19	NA	CASSVAGSYEQYF	TGTGCCAGTAGCGTAGCGGGGTCCTACGAGCAGTACTTC
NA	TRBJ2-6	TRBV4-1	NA	CASSATTGSGANVLTF	TGCGCCAGCAGCGCGACTACAGGGTCCGGGGCCAACGTCCTGACTTTC
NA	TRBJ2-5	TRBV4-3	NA	CASSQAQGFQETQYF	TGCGCCAGCAGCCAAGCACAGGGATTCCAAGAGACCCAGTACTTC
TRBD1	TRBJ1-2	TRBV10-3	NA	CAITGTGEGYGYTF	TGTGCCATCACTGGGACAGGGGAAGGATATGGCTACACCTTC
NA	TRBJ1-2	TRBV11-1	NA	CASSENRDRGYTF	TGTGCCAGCAGTGAAAACAGGGACCGCGGCTACACCTTC
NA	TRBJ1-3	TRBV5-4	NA	CASSLGWTASGNTIYF	TGTGCCAGCAGCTTGGGATGGACAGCCTCTGGAAACACCATATATTTT
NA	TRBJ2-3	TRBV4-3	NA	CASSQATPGGTDTQYF	TGCGCCAGCAGCCAAGCGACTCCCGGGGGCACAGATACGCAGTATTTT
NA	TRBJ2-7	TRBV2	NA	CASSEFAGPYEQYF	TGTGCCAGCAGTGAATTTGCAGGCCCCTACGAGCAGTACTTC
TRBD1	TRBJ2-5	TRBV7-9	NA	CASKDLGQGLETQYF	TGTGCCAGCAAGGATCTGGGACAGGGGCTGGAGACCCAGTACTTC
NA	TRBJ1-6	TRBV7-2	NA	CASSSEDTTYNSPLHF	TGTGCCAGCAGCTCTGAGGACACGACCTATAATTCACCCCTCCACTTT
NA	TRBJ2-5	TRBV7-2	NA	CASSLLGGAVGGETQYF	TGTGCCAGCAGCTTACTGGGCGGGGCAGTCGGCGGAGAGACCCAGTACTTC
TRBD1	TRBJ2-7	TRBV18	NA	CASSPGTGVTEQYF	TGTGCCAGCTCGCCCGGGACAGGGGTAACCGAGCAGTACTTC
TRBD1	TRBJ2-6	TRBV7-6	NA	CASSSPTGGYVSGANVLTF	TGTGCCAGCAGCTCCCCAACAGGGGGGTATGTCTCTGGGGCCAACGTCCTGACTTTC
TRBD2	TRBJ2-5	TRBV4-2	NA	CASSQSSGGAMETQYF	TGTGCCAGCAGCCAGTCAAGCGGGGGGGCCATGGAGACCCAGTACTTC
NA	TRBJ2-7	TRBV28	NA	CASSLRRGTYEQYF	TGTGCCAGCAGTTTAAGGCGAGGGACCTACGAGCAGTACTTC
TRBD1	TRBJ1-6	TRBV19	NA	CASSGWTGPDSPLHF	TGTGCCAGTAGTGGATGGACAGGACCCGATTCACCCCTCCACTTT
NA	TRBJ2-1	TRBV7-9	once	CASSLDGGEQFF	TGTGCCAGCAGCTTAGACGGAGGTGAGCAGTTCTTC
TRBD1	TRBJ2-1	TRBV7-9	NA	CASSDRGHEQFF	TGTGCCAGCAGCGACAGGGGGCATGAGCAGTTCTTC
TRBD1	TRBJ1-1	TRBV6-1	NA	CASSGDRVGTEAFF	TGTGCCAGCAGTGGAGACAGGGTAGGCACTGAAGCTTTCTTT
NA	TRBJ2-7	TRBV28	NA	CASSLLSAGRFYEQYF	TGTGCCAGCAGTTTATTATCCGCGGGAAGATTCTACGAGCAGTACTTC
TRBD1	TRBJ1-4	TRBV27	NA	CASSFGLGQGNEKLFF	TGTGCCAGCAGTTTTGGTTTGGGACAGGGTAATGAAAAACTGTTTTTT
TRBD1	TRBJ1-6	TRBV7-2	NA	CASSWGQGYSPLHF	TGTGCCAGCAGCTGGGGACAGGGATATTCACCCCTCCACTTT
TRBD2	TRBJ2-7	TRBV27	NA	CASSLRGAAGYEQYF	TGTGCCAGCAGTTTAAGAGGGGCAGCGGGATACGAGCAGTACTTC
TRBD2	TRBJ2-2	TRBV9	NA	CASSVAGGTGELFF	TGTGCCAGCAGCGTAGCGGGGGGGACCGGGGAGCTGTTTTTT
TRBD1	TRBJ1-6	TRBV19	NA	CASKWDSHNSPLHF	TGTGCCAGTAAGTGGGACAGCCATAATTCACCCCTCCACTTT
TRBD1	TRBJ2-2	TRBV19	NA	CASRIPGQGVTGELFF	TGTGCCAGCCGAATTCCGGGACAGGGGGTCACCGGGGAGCTGTTTTTT
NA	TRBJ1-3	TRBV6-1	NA	CASSDGSGLENTIYF	TGTGCCAGCAGTGATGGCAGCGGTCTGGAAAACACCATATATTTT
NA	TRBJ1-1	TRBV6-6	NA	CASSSTSLNTEAFF	TGTGCCAGCAGCTCCACTAGTCTGAACACTGAAGCTTTCTTT
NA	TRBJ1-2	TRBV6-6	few	CASREQGRGGYTF	TGTGCCAGCAGAGAACAGGGAAGGGGTGGCTACACCTTC
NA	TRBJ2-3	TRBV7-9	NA	CASSLARSTDTQYF	TGTGCCAGCAGCTTAGCGAGGTCCACAGATACGCAGTATTTT
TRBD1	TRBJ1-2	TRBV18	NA	CASSPSGTAYGYTF	TGTGCCAGCTCACCAAGTGGGACAGCCTATGGCTACACCTTC
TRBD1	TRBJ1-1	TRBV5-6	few	CASSLVTGEDTEAFF	TGTGCCAGCAGCTTGGTGACAGGGGAGGACACTGAAGCTTTCTTT